This TCR beta chain was identified in a study of blood T cell repertoires in COVID-19. Trimming took 8 bases from V and 1 from J, leaving 11 bases between them. In germline, CDR1 is SNHLY, CDR2 FYNNEI. This CDR3 is 13 amino acids long. Method: immunoSEQ multiplex PCR; TCRdb's copy keeps in-frame clones and lacks some. The sample holds some 75,000 clones; 75% to 90% are singletons and the top ten take just under 0.6%. Source material: peripheral blood. This receptor was obtained from a man aged 60 to 75 with acute or convalescent COVID-19. The chain carries TRBV2 and TRBJ1-1; no clear D. CDR3 loop: CASLRFQNTEAFF. The CDR3 nucleotides read TGTGCCAGCTTGCGGTTTCAGAACACTGAAGCTTTCTTT.